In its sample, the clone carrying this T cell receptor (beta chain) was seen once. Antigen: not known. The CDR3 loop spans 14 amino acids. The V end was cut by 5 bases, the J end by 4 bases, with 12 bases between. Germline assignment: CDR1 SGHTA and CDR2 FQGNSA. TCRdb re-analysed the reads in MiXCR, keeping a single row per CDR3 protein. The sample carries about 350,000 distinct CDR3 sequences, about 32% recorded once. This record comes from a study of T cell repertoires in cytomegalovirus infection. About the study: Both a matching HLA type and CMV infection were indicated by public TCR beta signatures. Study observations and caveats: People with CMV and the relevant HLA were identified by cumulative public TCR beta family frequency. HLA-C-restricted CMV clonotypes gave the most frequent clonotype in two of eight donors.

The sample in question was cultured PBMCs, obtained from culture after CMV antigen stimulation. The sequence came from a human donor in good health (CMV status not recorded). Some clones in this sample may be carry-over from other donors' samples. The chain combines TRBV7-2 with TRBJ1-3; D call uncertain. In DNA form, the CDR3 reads TGTGCCAGCAGCCGCGACTACAACGGAAACACCATATATTTT. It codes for CASSRDYNGNTIYF.